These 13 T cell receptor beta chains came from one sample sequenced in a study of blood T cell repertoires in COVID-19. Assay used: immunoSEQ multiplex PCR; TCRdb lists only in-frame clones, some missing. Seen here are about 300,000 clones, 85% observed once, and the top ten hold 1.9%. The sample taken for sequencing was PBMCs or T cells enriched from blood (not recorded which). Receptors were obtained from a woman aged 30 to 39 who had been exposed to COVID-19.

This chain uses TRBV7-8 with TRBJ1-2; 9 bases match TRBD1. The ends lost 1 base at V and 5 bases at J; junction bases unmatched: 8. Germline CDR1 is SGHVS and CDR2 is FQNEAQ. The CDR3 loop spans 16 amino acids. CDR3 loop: CASSLDHRDRAYGYTF. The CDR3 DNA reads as TGTGCCAGCAGCTTAGATCACCGGGACAGGGCTTATGGCTACACCTTC.

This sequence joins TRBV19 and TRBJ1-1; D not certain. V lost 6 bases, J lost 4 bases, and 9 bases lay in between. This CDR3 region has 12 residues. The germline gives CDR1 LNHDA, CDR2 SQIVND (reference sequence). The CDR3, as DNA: TGTGCCAGTAGGTGGAGTGGCACTGAAGCTTTCTTT. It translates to CASRWSGTEAFF.

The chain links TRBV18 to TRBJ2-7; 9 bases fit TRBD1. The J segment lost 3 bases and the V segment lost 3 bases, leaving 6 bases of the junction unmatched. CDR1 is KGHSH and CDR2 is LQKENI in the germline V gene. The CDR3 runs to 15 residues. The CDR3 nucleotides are TGTGCCAGCTCACCTCTCAGACAGGGGGGCTACGAGCAGTACTTC. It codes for CASSPLRQGGYEQYF.

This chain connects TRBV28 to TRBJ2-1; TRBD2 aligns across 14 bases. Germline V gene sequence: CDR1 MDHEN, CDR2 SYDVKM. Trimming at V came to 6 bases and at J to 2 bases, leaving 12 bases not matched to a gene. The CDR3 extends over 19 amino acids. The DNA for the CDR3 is TGTGCCAGCAGCCAAGCCGGGACTAGCGGGAGCGACCCCTACAATGAGCAGTTCTTC. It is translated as CASSQAGTSGSDPYNEQFF.

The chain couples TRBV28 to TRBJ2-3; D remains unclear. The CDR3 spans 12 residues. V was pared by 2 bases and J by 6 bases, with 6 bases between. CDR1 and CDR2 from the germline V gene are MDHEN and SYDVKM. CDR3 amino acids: CASSLRADTQYF. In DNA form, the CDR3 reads TGTGCCAGCAGTTTACGCGCGGATACGCAGTATTTT.

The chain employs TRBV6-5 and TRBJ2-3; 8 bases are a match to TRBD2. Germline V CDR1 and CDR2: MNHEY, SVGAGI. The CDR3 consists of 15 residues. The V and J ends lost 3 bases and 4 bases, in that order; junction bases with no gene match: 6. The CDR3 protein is CASSYIAGRADTQYF. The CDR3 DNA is TGTGCCAGCAGTTATATAGCGGGAAGGGCAGATACGCAGTATTTT.

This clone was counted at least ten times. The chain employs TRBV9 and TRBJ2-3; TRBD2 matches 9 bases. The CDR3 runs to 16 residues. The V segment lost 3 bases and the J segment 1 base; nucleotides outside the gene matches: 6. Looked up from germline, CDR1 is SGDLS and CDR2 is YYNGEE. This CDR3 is CASSASGGRGTDTQYF. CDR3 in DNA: TGTGCCAGCAGCGCCTCCGGCGGGAGGGGCACAGATACGCAGTATTTT.

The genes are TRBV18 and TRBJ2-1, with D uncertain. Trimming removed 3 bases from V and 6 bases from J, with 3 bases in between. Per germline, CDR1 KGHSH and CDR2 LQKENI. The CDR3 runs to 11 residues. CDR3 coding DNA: TGTGCCAGCTCACCTCTCAATGAGCAGTTCTTC. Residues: CASSPLNEQFF.

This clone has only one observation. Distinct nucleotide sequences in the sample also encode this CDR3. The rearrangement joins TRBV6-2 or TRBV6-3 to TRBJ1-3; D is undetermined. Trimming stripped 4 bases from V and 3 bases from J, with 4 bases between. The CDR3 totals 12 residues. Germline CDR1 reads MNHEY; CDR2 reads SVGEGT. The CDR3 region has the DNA TGTGCCAGCAGTTCCGTTGGAAACACCATATATTTT. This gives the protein CASSSVGNTIYF.

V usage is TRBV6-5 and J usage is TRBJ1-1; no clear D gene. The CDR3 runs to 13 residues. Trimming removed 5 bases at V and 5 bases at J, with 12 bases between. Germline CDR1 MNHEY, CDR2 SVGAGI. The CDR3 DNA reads TGTGCCAGCAGTCCTATAGGGAGGACTGAAGCTTTCTTT. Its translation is CASSPIGRTEAFF.

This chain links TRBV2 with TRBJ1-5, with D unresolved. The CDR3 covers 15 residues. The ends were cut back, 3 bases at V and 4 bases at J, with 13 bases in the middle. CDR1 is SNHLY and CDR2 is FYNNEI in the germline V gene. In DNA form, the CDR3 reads TGTGCCAGCAGTGACTTCTCCGCCGGGAATCAGCCCCAGCATTTT. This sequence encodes CASSDFSAGNQPQHF.

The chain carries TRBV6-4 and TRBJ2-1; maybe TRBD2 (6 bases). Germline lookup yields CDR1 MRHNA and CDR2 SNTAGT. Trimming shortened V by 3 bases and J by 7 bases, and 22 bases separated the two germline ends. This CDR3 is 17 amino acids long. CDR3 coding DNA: TGTGCCAGCAGTGAAGATTTCCGGGACTCCGTGTTGAATGAGCAGTTCTTC. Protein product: CASSEDFRDSVLNEQFF.

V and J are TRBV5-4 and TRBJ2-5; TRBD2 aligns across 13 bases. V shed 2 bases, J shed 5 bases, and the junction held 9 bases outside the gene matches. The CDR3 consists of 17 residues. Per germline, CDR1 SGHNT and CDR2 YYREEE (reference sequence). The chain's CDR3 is CASSLRTSGGALETQYF. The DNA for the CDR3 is TGTGCCAGCAGCTTAAGAACTAGCGGGGGGGCCTTGGAGACCCAGTACTTC.